A single sample gave rise to the 10 T cell receptor beta chains below, sequenced in a study of blood T cell repertoires in COVID-19. Sequencing used immunoSEQ multiplex PCR; TCRdb keeps in-frame clones, though not all of them. The profile covers about 480,000 clones, with about 85% appearing a single time and 1.5% to 2% taken by the ten largest. Sequences were obtained from PBMCs or T cells enriched from blood (not recorded which). The receptor set was obtained from a woman aged 18-35 years with acute COVID-19.

In its sample, this clone was seen many times. The V and J genes are TRBV7-8 and TRBJ2-1; no clear D gene. The germline gives CDR1 SGHVS, CDR2 FQNEAQ. The V and J ends lost 2 bases and 5 bases respectively, with 7 bases between them. The CDR3 is 13 amino acids. The CDR3: CASSLQVNNEQFF. As DNA, the CDR3 is TGTGCCAGCAGCTTACAGGTAAACAATGAGCAGTTCTTC.

The chain is built from TRBV4-3 and TRBJ2-7, with 9 bases matching TRBD2. Germline CDR1 LGHNA, CDR2 YSLEER. The CDR3 loop spans 16 amino acids. V was clipped by 0 bases and J by 4 bases; unmatched bases: 7. The CDR3 nucleotides are TGCGCCAGCAGCCAAGATCTGGCTAGCGGGAAGTACGAGCAGTACTTC. It specifies CASSQDLASGKYEQYF.

There are a few counts of this clone. This sequence joins TRBV11-2 and TRBJ1-4; 8 positions match TRBD1. Looked up from germline, CDR1 is SGHAT and CDR2 is FQNNGV. The junction had 3 bases not matched to a gene; V was cut back by 2 bases and J by 7 bases. The CDR3 contains 14 residues. This CDR3 is CASSLSGGSEKLFF. The DNA of the CDR3 is TGTGCCAGCAGCTTATCAGGGGGCTCTGAAAAACTGTTTTTT.

This clone has a single count. The sample carries other DNA sequences with the same CDR3. The rearrangement joins TRBV29-1 to TRBJ1-2; 8 bases map to TRBD1. Germline V gene data show CDR1 as SQVTM and CDR2 as ANQGSEA. The CDR3 sequence is 11 residues long. J lost 8 bases, V lost 6 bases, and 5 bases had no gene match. The CDR3 bases are TGCAGCGTGGGTGACAGGGGAGGCTACACCTTC. Protein: CSVGDRGGYTF.

The chain uses TRBV6-6 and TRBJ1-3; D not resolved. CDR1 and CDR2 from the germline V gene are MNHNY and SVGAGI (reference sequence). V lost 6 bases and J lost 8, with 8 bases in between. CDR3 size: 11 residues. The CDR3 reads CASSTEDTIYF. DNA of the CDR3: TGTGCCAGCAGCACCGAGGACACCATATATTTT.

The chain couples TRBV9 to TRBJ2-3; 8 bases map to TRBD2. The CDR3 extends over 14 amino acids. The germline CDR1 and CDR2 sequences are SGDLS and YYNGEE. Trimming at V came to 2 bases and at J to 4 bases, leaving 3 bases not matched to a gene. As DNA, the CDR3 is TGTGCCAGCAGCGTGGCGGGGGGACCAGATACGCAGTATTTT. It translates to CASSVAGGPDTQYF. Using reference TRBV9 and TRBJ2-3 for the parts outside the CDR3, the full variable domain is DSGVTQTPKHLITATGQRVTLRCSPRSGDLSVYWYQQSLDQGLQFLIQYYNGEERAKGNILERFSAQQFPDLHSELNLSSLELGDSALYFCASSVAGGPDTQYFGPGTRLTVL.

V usage is TRBV28 and J usage is TRBJ1-5; 8 nucleotides align to TRBD1. The CDR3 spans 15 residues. In germline, CDR1 is MDHEN, CDR2 SYDVKM. The V gene end was trimmed by 5 bases and the J gene end by 7 bases; junction bases not matched to a gene: 10. CDR3 protein: CASSPLTTGVQPQHF. In nucleotides, the CDR3 is TGTGCCAGCAGTCCCCTTACGACAGGGGTCCAGCCCCAGCATTTT.

The chain recombines TRBV27 with TRBJ2-7, with a tentative D call TRBD1 (8 bases). The V end lost 5 bases, the J end lost 3 bases, and 17 bases lay between the germline ends. This CDR3 contains 15 residues. CDR1 is MNHEY, CDR2 SMNVEV, per germline (reference sequence). CDR3 residues: CASSPGQGGDYEQYF. The CDR3, as DNA: TGTGCCAGCAGTCCAGGACAGGGAGGGGACTACGAGCAGTACTTC.

This clone has ten or more counts. The same CDR3 also results from other DNA sequences found in this sample. The chain carries TRBV3-1 (or the pseudogene TRBV3-2) and TRBJ1-6, with D perhaps matching TRBD1 (5 bases). Germline-derived CDR1 and CDR2 are LGHDT and YNNKEL (reference sequence). The CDR3 contains 13 residues. With 3 bases removed from V and 6 bases from J, the gap between germline ends came to 6 bases. The CDR3 DNA sequence: TGTGCCAGCAGCCAGGGGCTTAATTCACCCCTCCACTTT. It is translated as CASSQGLNSPLHF.

In this sample, this clone turned up once. The chain's CDR3 is CASSFRTGNTEAFF. CDR3 bases: TGTGCCAGCAGCTTTAGGACAGGAAACACTGAAGCTTTCTTT. The chain joins TRBV5-4 to TRBJ1-1; 7 bases agree with TRBD1. CDR1 and CDR2 from the germline V gene are SGHNT and YYREEE (reference sequence). The junction had 3 bases not matched to a gene; V was cut back by 2 bases and J by 2 bases. There are 14 residues in the CDR3. Complete variable domain (other parts from reference TRBV5-4 and TRBJ1-1): ETGVTQSPTHLIKTRGQQVTLRCSSQSGHNTVSWYQQALGQGPQFIFQYYREEENGRGNFPPRFSGLQFPNYSSELNVNALELDDSALYLCASSFRTGNTEAFFGQGTRLTVV.